This T cell receptor beta chain was sequenced in a study of blood T cell repertoires in COVID-19. Study at large: Sites across the United States, Italy and Spain contributed samples from acute and convalescent COVID-19. From T cells, B-cell-depleted T cells, or PBMCs came the material, which was cDNA or gDNA.

This clone was picked up a small number of times. TCRdb's table, derived via immunoSEQ multiplex PCR, lists solely in-frame clones and lacks some. This table has 160,000 or so clones, 87% appearing once. Ages ranged from about 18 to 89 years, with residence in some 25 US areas. The CDR3 has 15 amino acids. CDR1 is SGHTS, CDR2 YDEGEE, per germline. J gave up 3 bases and V 4 bases, and 6 bases lay outside the gene matches. This sequence originates from a human donor with acute COVID-19. The donor label of this sample is uncertain. The sequenced sample was PBMCs or T cells enriched from blood (not recorded which). This chain joins TRBV5-8 and TRBJ1-2; 10 nucleotides line up with TRBD1. The CDR3 DNA sequence: TGTGCCAGCAGCCGTGGGACAGGGGAGTACTATGGCTACACCTTC. The encoded protein is CASSRGTGEYYGYTF.